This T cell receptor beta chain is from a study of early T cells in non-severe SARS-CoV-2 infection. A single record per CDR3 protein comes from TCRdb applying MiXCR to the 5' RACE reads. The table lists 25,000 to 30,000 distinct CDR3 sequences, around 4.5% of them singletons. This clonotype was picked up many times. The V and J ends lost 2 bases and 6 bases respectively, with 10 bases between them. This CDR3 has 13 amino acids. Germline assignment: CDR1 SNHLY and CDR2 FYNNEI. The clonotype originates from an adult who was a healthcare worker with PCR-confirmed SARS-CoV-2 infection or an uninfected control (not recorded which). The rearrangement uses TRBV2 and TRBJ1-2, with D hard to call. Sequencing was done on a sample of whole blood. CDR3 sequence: CASSESPFDGYTF. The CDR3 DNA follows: TGTGCCAGCAGTGAATCCCCTTTCGATGGCTACACCTTC.